This T cell receptor (beta chain) was documented in a study of control samples from healthy donors and cancer patients. Repertoires were generated with immunoSEQ multiplex PCR, while TCRdb's copy carries only in-frame clones and drops some. The sample holds 150,000 to 200,000 clones, approximately 94% seen once. The germline V and J ends were trimmed by 4 bases and 0 bases, with 6 bases remaining between them. This CDR3 is built from 13 residues. The V gene's germline CDR1 is LNHDA and CDR2 SQIVND (reference sequence). Sequenced input: blood. This clonotype was sampled from a woman between 40 and 55 years old in good health. The chain combines TRBV19 with TRBJ1-1, with D unclear. CDR3 region: CASSNTVNTEAFF. The CDR3, as DNA: TGTGCCAGTAGTAATACAGTGAACACTGAAGCTTTCTTT.